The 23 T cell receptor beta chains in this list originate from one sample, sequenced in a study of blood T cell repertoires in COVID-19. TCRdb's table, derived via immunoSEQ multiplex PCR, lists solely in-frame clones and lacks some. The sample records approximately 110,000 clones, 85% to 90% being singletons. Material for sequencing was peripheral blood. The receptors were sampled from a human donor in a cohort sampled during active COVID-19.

The CDR3, as DNA: TGTGCCAGCAGCTTCGTCGGCGGCGTAAACTACGAGCAGTACTTC. Translation gives CASSFVGGVNYEQYF. The chain uses TRBV7-8 and TRBJ2-7; D ambiguous. CDR3 size: 15 residues. Per germline, CDR1 SGHVS and CDR2 FQNEAQ. Trimming left V 3 bases short and J 3 bases short, with 15 bases between.

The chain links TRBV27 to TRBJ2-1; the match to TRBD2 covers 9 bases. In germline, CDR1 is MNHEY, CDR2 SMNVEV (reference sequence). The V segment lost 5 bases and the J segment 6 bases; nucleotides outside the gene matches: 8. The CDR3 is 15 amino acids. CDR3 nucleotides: TGTGCCAGCAGTCCGTCTAGCGGGATGTTCAATGAGCAGTTCTTC. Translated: CASSPSSGMFNEQFF.

CDR3 amino acids: CASSLFRTSGNSSYNEQFF. The CDR3 region has the DNA TGTGCCAGCAGTTTATTCAGGACTAGCGGCAATAGCTCCTACAATGAGCAGTTCTTC. V gene TRBV28 combines with J gene TRBJ2-1; 10 bases are a match to TRBD2. The germline CDR1 and CDR2 sequences are MDHEN and SYDVKM. The trim removed 1 base at V and 0 bases at J, leaving 9 bases unmatched. CDR3 length: 19 residues.

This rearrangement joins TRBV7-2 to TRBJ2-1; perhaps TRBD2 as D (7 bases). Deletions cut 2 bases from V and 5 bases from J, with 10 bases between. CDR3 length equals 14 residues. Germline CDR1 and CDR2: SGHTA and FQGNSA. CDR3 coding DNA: TGTGCCAGCAGCTTAAGGGGGAGGGACAATGAGCAGTTCTTC. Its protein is CASSLRGRDNEQFF.

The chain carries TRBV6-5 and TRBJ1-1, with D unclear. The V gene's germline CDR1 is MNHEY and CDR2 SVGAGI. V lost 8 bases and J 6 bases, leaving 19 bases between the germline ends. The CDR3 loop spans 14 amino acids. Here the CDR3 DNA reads TGTGCCAGCTTGAGGCCCTGGTCGAGGGCTGAAGCTTTCTTT. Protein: CASLRPWSRAEAFF.

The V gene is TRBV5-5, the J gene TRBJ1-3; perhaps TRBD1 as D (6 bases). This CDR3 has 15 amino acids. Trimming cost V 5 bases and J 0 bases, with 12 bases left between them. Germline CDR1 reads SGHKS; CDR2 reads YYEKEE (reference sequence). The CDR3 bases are TGTGCCAGCAGATTTGACAGGATCTCTGGAAACACCATATATTTT. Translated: CASRFDRISGNTIYF.

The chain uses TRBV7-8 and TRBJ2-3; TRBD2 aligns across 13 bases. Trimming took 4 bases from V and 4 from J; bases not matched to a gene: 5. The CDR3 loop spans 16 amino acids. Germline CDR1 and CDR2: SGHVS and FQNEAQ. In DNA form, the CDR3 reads TGTGCCAGCAGCTCCACTAGCGGGAGGGCCGCAGATACGCAGTATTTT. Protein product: CASSSTSGRAADTQYF. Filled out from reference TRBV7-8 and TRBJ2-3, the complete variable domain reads GAGVSQSPRYKVAKRGQDVALRCDPISGHVSLFWYQQALGQGPEFLTYFQNEAQLDKSGLPSDRFFAERPEGSVSTLKIQRTQQEDSAVYLCASSSTSGRAADTQYFGPGTRLTVL.

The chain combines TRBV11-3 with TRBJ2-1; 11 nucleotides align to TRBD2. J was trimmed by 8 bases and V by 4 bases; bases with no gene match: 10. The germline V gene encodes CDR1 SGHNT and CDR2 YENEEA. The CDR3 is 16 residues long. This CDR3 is CASSSRLLAGGDEQFF. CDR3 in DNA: TGTGCCAGCAGCTCGAGACTCCTAGCGGGAGGCGATGAGCAGTTCTTC.

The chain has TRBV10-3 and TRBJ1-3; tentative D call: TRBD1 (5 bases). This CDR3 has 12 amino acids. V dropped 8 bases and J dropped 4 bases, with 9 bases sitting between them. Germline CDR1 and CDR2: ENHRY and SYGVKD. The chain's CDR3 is CAIQGEGNTIYF. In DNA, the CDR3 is TGTGCCATCCAGGGTGAGGGAAACACCATATATTTT.

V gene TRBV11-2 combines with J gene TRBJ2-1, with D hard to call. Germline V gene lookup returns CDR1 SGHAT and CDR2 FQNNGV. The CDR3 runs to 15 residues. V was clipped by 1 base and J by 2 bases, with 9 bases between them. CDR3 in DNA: TGTGCCAGCAGCTTAGGACTTAGCACCTACAATGAGCAGTTCTTC. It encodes CASSLGLSTYNEQFF.

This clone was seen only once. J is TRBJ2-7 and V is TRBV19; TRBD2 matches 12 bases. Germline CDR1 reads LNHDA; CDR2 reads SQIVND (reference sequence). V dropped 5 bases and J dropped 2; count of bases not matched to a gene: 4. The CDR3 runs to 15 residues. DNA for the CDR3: TGTGCCAGTAGTCCCCTAGCGGGGGGGCCCTACGAGCAGTACTTC. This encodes CASSPLAGGPYEQYF.

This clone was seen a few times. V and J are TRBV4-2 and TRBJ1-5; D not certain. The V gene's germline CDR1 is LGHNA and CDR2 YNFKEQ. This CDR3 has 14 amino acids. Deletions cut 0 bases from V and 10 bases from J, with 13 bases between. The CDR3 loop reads CASSQERSTTPQHF. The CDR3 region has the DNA TGTGCCAGCAGCCAAGAAAGGTCAACGACACCCCAGCATTTT.

CDR3 residues: CASSLEASGGTFRATQYF. CDR3 in DNA: TGTGCCAGCAGTTTAGAGGCTAGCGGGGGGACGTTCCGGGCGACCCAGTACTTC. The rearrangement links TRBV27 to TRBJ2-5; 11 bases fit TRBD2. The trim removed 2 bases at V and 7 bases at J, leaving 15 bases unmatched. The CDR3 extends over 18 amino acids. Germline V gene data show CDR1 as MNHEY and CDR2 as SMNVEV (reference sequence).

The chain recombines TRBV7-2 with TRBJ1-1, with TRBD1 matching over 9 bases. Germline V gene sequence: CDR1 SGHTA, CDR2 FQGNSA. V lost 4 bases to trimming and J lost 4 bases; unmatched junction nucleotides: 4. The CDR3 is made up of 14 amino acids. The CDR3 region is CASSSQGARTEAFF. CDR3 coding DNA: TGTGCCAGCAGCTCACAGGGGGCGCGCACTGAAGCTTTCTTT.

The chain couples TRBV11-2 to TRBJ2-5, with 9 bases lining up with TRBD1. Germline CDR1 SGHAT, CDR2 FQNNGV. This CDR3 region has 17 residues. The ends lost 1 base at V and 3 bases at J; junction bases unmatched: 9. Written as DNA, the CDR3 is TGTGCCAGCAGCTTAGGTGGTCCTGGGACAGGGAAAGAGACCCAGTACTTC. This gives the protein CASSLGGPGTGKETQYF. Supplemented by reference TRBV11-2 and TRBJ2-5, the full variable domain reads EAGVAQSPRYKIIEKRQSVAFWCNPISGHATLYWYQQILGQGPKLLIQFQNNGVVDDSQLPKDRFSAERLKGVDSTLKIQPAKLEDSAVYLCASSLGGPGTGKETQYFGPGTRLLVL.

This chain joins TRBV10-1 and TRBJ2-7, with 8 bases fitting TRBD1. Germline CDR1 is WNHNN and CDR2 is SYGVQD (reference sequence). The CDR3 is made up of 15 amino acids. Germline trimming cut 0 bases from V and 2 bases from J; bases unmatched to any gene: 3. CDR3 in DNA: TGCGCCAGCAGTGAGTCACAGGGGGGCCCCTACGAGCAGTACTTC. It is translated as CASSESQGGPYEQYF.

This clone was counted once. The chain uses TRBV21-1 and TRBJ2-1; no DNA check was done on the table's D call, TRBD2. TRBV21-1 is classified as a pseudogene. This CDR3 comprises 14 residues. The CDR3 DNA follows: TGTGCCAGCAAATCGGCGGGAGAGTACAATGAGCAGTTCTTC. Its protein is CASKSAGEYNEQFF.

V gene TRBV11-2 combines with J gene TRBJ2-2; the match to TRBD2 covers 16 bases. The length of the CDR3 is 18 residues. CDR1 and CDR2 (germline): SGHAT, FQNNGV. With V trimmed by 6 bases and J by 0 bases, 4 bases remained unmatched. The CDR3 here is CASRAGLAGGPNTGELFF. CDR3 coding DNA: TGTGCCAGCAGAGCGGGACTAGCGGGGGGGCCGAACACCGGGGAGCTGTTTTTT.

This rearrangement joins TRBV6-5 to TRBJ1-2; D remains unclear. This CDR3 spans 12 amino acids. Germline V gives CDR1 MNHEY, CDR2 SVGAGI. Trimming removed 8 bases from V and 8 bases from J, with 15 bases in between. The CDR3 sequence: CASSAGTYGYTF. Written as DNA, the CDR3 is TGTGCCAGCTCCGCCGGTACTTACGGCTACACCTTC.

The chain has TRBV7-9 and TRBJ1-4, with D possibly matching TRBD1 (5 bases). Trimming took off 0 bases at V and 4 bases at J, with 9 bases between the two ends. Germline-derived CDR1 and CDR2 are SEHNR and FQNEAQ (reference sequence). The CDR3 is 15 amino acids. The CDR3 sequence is CASSLAQGINEKLFF. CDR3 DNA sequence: TGTGCCAGCAGCTTAGCTCAGGGAATTAATGAAAAACTGTTTTTT.

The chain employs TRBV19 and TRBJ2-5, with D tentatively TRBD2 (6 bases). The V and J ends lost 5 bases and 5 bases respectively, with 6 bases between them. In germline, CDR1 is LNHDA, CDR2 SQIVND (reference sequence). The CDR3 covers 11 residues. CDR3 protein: CASSREETQYF. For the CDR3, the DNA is TGTGCCAGTAGTCGGGAGGAGACCCAGTACTTC.

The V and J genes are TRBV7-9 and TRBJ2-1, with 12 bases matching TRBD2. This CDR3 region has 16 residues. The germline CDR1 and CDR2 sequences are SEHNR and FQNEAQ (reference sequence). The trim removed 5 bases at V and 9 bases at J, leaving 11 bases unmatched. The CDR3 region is CASSPTSGGWGSEQFF. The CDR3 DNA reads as TGTGCCAGCAGCCCCACTAGCGGGGGGTGGGGTAGTGAGCAGTTCTTC.

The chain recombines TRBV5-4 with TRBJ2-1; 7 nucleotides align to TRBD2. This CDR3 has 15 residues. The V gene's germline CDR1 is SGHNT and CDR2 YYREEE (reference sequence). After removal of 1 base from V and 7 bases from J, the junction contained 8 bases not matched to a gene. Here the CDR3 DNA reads TGTGCCAGCAGCTTGAGCGGGATCTCTTCGAATGAGCAGTTCTTC. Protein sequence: CASSLSGISSNEQFF.